This T cell receptor beta chain was recorded in a study of T cells in Graves' hyperthyroidism and ophthalmopathy. Study outcomes and limitations: Using 13 V-J features, a model discriminated ophthalmopathy from stable hyperthyroidism.

This clonotype showed up many times. Its matching antigen is unknown. The CDR3 runs to 16 residues. Germline CDR1 is SEHNR and CDR2 is FQNEAQ (reference sequence). Trimming took 5 bases from V and 6 from J, leaving 22 bases between them. Researchers amplified the TCR beta CDR3 regions from RNA transcripts. With the HTBI primer set, the TCR CDR3 went through a first round of RT-PCR. In TCRdb, the multiplex PCR reads were re-called with MiXCR into one record per CDR3 protein. The sample includes about 660,000 distinct CDR3 sequences, about 45% seen only once; the top ten take 7% to 7.5%. Exclusions: uncontrolled infection, other autoimmune disease, pregnancy, lactation.

Sequenced input: peripheral blood or thyroid tissue (not recorded which). This clonotype was obtained from an adult man with Graves' disease, either hyperthyroidism or ophthalmopathy (not recorded which). The genes are TRBV7-9 and TRBJ1-2; no clear D gene. Here the CDR3 DNA reads TGTGCCAGCAGCCGTACCCTCGGACGGTCCAGGAATGGCTACACCTTC. This translates into CASSRTLGRSRNGYTF. Filled out from reference TRBV7-9 and TRBJ1-2, the complete variable domain reads DTGVSQNPRHKITKRGQNVTFRCDPISEHNRLYWYRQTLGQGPEFLTYFQNEAQLEKSRLLSDRFSAERPKGSFSTLEIQRTEQGDSAMYLCASSRTLGRSRNGYTFGSGTRLTVV.